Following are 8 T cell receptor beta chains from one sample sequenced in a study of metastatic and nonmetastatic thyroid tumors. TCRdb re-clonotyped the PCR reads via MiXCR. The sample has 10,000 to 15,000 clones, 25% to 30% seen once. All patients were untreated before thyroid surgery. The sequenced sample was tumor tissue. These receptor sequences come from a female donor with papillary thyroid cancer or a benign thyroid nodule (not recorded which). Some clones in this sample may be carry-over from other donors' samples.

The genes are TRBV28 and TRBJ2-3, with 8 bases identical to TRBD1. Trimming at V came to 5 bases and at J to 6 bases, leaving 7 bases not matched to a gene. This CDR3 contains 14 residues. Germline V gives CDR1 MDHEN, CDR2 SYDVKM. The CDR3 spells CASSPGQGRDTQYF. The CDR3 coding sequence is TGTGCCAGCAGTCCCGGACAGGGAAGGGATACGCAGTATTTT.

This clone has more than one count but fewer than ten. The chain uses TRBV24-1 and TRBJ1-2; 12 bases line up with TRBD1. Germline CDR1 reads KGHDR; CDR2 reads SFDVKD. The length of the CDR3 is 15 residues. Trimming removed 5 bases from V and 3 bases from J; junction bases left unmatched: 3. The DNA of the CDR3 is TGTGCCACCAGTGGCGGGACAGGGGGCGACTATGGCTACACCTTC. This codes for CATSGGTGGDYGYTF.

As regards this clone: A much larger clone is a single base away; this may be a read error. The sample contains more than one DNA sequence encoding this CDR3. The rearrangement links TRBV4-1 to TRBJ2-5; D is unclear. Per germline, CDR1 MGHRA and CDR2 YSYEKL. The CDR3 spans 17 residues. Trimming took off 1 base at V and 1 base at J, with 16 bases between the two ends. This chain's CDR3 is CASSQVEGNPSQETQYF. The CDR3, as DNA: TGCGCCAGCAGCCAAGTGGAAGGGAACCCCTCCCAAGAGACCCAGTACTTC.

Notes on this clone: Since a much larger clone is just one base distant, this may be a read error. The CDR3 sequence: CASRIRREGRSPGANVLTF. CDR3 in DNA: TGTGCCAGCAGGATACGCCGGGAAGGGAGGTCCCCTGGGGCCAACGTCCTGACTTTC. The V and J genes are TRBV11-2 and TRBJ2-6, with TRBD2 as a possible D gene (6 bases). V was cut by 6 bases and J by 2 bases, with 23 bases left in between. Germline V lookup: CDR1 SGHAT, CDR2 FQNNGV. The CDR3 runs to 19 residues. The variable domain in full, with the rest retrieved from reference TRBV11-2 and TRBJ2-6, is EAGVAQSPRYKIIEKRQSVAFWCNPISGHATLYWYQQILGQGPKLLIQFQNNGVVDDSQLPKDRFSAERLKGVDSTLKIQPAKLEDSAVYLCASRIRREGRSPGANVLTFGAGSRLTVL.

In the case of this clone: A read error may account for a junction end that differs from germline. CDR3 DNA: TGTGTCAGCAGCTTAGTTGCGGGAGACCCCCCGGGGCAGTTCTTC. Residues: CVSSLVAGDPPGQFF. The chain uses TRBV7-3 and TRBJ2-1; 7 bases map to TRBD2. The CDR3 spans 15 residues. Germline values: CDR1 SGHTA, CDR2 FQGTGA. The variable domain in full, completed from reference TRBV7-3 and TRBJ2-1, reads GAGVSQTPSNKVTEKGKYVELRCDPISGHTALYWYRQSLGQGPEFLIYFQGTGAADDSGLPNDRFFAVRPEGSVSTLKIQRTERGDSAVYLCVSSLVAGDPPGQFFGPGTRLTVL.

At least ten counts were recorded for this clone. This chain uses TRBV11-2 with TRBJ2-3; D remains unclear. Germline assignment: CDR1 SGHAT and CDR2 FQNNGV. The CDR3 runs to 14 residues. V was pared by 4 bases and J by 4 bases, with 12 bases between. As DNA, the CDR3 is TGTGCCAGCAGCTCTGAAGGGTGGGCAGATACGCAGTATTTT. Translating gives CASSSEGWADTQYF. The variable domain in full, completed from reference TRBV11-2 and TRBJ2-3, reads EAGVAQSPRYKIIEKRQSVAFWCNPISGHATLYWYQQILGQGPKLLIQFQNNGVVDDSQLPKDRFSAERLKGVDSTLKIQPAKLEDSAVYLCASSSEGWADTQYFGPGTRLTVL.

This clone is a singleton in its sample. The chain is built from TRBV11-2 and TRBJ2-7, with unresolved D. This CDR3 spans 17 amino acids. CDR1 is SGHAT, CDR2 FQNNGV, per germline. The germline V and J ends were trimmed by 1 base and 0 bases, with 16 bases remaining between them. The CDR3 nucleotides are TGTGCCAGCAGCTTAGTTCAGTCGAGAATTAGCTCCTACGAGCAGTACTTC. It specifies CASSLVQSRISSYEQYF.

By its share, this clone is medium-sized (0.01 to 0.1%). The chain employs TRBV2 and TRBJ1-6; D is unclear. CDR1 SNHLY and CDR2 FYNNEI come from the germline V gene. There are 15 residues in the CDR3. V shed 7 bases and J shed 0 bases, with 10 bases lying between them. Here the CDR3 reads CASKEGSSYNSPLHF. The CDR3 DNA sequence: TGTGCCAGCAAGGAAGGGAGCTCCTATAATTCACCCCTCCACTTT.